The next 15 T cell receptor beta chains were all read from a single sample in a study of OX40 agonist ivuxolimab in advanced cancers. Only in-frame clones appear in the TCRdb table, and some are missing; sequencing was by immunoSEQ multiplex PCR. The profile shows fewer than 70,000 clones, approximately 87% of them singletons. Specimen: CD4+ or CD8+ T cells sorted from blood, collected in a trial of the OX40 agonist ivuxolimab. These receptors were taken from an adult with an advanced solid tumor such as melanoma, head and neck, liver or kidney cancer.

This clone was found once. CDR3 sequence reads: CSVERSAVAQYF. The CDR3 nucleotides read TGCAGCGTTGAGAGGTCAGCGGTGGCCCAGTACTTC. This rearrangement joins TRBV29-1 to TRBJ2-5; D may be TRBD2 (5 bases). V gave up 3 bases and J gave up 9 bases, with 14 bases separating them. Germline assignment: CDR1 SQVTM and CDR2 ANQGSEA. There are 12 residues in the CDR3.

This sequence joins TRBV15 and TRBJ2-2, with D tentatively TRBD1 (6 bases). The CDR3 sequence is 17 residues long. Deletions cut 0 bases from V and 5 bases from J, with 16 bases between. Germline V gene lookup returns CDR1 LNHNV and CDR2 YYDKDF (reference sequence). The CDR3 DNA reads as TGTGCCACCAGCAGAGATCAAACCGGACAGCCTACCGGGGAGCTGTTTTTT. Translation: CATSRDQTGQPTGELFF.

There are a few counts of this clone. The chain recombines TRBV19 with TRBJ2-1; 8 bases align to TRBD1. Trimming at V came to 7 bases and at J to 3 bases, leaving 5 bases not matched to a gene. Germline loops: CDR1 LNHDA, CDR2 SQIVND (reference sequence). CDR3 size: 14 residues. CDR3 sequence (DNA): TGTGCCAGTACCTCCGGGACAGGCTACAATGAGCAGTTCTTC. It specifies CASTSGTGYNEQFF.

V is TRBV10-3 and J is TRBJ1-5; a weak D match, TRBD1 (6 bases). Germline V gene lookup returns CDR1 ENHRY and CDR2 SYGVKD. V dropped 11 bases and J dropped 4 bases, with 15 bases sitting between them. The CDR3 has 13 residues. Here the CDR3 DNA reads TGTGCCGCCGGGACACAGGAGAATCAGCCCCAGCATTTT. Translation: CAAGTQENQPQHF.

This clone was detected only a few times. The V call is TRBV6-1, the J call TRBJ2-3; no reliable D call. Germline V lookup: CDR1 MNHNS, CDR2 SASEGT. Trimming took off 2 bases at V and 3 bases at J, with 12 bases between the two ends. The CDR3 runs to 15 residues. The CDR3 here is CASSELGWRTDTQYF. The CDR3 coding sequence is TGTGCCAGCAGTGAACTGGGGTGGAGAACAGATACGCAGTATTTT.

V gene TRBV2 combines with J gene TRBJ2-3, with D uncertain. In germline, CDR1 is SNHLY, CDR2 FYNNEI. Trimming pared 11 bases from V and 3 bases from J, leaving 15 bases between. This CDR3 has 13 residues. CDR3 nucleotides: TGTGCCTCCTCGGTGGATGGTACAGATACGCAGTATTTT. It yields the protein CASSVDGTDTQYF.

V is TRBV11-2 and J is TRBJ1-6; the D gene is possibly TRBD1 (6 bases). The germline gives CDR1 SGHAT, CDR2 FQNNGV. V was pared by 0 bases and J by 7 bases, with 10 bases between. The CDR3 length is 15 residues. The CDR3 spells CASSLEGGRNSPLHF. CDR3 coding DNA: TGTGCCAGCAGCTTAGAAGGGGGGCGGAATTCACCCCTCCACTTT. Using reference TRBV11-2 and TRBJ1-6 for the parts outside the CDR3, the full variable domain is EAGVAQSPRYKIIEKRQSVAFWCNPISGHATLYWYQQILGQGPKLLIQFQNNGVVDDSQLPKDRFSAERLKGVDSTLKIQPAKLEDSAVYLCASSLEGGRNSPLHFGNGTRLTVT.

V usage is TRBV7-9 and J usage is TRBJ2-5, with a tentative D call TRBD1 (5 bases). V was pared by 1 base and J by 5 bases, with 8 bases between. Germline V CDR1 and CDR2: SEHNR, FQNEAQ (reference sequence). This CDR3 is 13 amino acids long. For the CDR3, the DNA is TGTGCCAGCAGCTTAGATTCAGGGGAGACCCAGTACTTC. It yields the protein CASSLDSGETQYF.

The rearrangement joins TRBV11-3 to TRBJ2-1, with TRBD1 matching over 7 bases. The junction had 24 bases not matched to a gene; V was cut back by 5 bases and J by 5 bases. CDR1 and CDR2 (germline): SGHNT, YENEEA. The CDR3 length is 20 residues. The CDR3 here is CASSPSRGKWPVGKNNEQFF. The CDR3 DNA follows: TGTGCCAGCAGCCCCTCCAGGGGGAAGTGGCCAGTGGGGAAAAACAATGAGCAGTTCTTC. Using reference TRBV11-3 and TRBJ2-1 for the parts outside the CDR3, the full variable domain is EAGVVQSPRYKIIEKKQPVAFWCNPISGHNTLYWYLQNLGQGPELLIRYENEEAVDDSQLPKDRFSAERLKGVDSTLKIQPAELGDSAVYLCASSPSRGKWPVGKNNEQFFGPGTRLTVL.

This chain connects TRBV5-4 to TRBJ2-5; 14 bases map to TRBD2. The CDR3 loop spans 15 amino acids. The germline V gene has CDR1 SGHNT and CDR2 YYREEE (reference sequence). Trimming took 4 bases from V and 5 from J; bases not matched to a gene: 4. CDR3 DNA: TGTGCCAGCAGCAGCGGACTAGCGGGGGGCGAGACCCAGTACTTC. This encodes CASSSGLAGGETQYF.

CDR3 region: CASSLGQVQYF. The CDR3 DNA reads TGTGCCAGCAGCTTGGGCCAGGTCCAGTACTTC. This chain connects TRBV5-6 to TRBJ2-5, with no clear D. Per germline, CDR1 SGHDT and CDR2 YYEEEE. The CDR3 runs 11 residues. V shed 0 bases and J shed 10 bases, with 7 bases lying between them.

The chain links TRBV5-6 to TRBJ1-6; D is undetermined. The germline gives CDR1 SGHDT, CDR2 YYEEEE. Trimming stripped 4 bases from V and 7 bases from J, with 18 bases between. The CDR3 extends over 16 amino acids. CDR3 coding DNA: TGTGCCAGCAGCAGTGGCGGACCGGGCGGGAATTCACCCCTCCACTTT. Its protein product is CASSSGGPGGNSPLHF.

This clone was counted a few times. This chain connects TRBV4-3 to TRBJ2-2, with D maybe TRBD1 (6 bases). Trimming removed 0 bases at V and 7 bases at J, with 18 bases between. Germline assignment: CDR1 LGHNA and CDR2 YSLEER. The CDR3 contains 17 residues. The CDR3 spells CASSQEHQGTVGGELFF. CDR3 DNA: TGCGCCAGCAGCCAAGAACACCAGGGGACGGTTGGCGGGGAGCTGTTTTTT.

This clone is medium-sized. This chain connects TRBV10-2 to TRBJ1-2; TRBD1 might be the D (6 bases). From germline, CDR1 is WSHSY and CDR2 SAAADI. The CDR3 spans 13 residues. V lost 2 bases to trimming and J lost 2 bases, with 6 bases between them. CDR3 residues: CASSEQGNYGYTF. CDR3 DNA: TGCGCCAGCAGTGAGCAGGGGAACTATGGCTACACCTTC.

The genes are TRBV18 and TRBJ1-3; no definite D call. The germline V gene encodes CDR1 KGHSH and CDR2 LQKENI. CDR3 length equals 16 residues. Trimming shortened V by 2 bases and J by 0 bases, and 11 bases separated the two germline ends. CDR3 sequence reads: CASSPFDSSSGNTIYF. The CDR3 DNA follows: TGTGCCAGCTCACCATTCGACTCAAGCTCTGGAAACACCATATATTTT.